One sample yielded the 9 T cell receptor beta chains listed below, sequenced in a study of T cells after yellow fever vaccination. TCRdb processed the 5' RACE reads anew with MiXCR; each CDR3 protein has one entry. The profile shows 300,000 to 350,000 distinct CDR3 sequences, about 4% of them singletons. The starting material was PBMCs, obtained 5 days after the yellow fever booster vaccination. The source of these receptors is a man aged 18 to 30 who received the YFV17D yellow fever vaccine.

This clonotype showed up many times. The CDR3 loop is CASSPSGSRMNEQFF. The DNA for the CDR3 is TGTGCCAGCAGCCCTTCGGGGTCCCGGATGAATGAGCAGTTCTTC. This chain joins TRBV9 and TRBJ2-1, with D perhaps TRBD2 (5 bases). Germline V CDR1 and CDR2: SGDLS, YYNGEE. This CDR3 has 15 amino acids. Trimming left V 4 bases short and J 7 bases short, with 18 bases between.

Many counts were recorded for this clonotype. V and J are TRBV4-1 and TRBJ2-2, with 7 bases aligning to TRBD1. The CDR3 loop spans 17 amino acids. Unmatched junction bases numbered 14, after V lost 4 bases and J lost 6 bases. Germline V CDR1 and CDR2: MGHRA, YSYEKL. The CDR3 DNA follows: TGCGCCAGCAGCCCCTCGGGACGGACAGGCCGCCCCGGGGAGCTGTTTTTT. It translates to CASSPSGRTGRPGELFF.

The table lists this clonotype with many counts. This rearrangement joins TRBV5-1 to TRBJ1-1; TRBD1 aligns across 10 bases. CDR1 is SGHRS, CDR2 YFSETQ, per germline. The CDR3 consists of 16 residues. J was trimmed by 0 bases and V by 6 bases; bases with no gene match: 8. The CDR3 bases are TGCGCCAGCATCCCGGACAGGGGGGTCTTGAACACTGAAGCTTTCTTT. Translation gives CASIPDRGVLNTEAFF.

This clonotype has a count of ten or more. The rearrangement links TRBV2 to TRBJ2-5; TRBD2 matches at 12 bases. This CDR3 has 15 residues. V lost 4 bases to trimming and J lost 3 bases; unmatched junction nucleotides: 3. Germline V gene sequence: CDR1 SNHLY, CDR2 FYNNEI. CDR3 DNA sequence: TGTGCCAGCAGTGCGGCTAGCGGGGGGGAAGAGACCCAGTACTTC. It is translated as CASSAASGGEETQYF.

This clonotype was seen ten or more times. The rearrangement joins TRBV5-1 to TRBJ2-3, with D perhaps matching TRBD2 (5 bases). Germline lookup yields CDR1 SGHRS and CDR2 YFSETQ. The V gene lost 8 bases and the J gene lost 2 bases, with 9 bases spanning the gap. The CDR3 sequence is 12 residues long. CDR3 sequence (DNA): TGCGCCAGTGGACTTGACACAGATACGCAGTATTTT. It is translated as CASGLDTDTQYF. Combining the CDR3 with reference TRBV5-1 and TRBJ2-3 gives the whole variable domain KAGVTQTPRYLIKTRGQQVTLSCSPISGHRSVSWYQQTPGQGLQFLFEYFSETQRNKGNFPGRFSGRQFSNSRSEMNVSTLELGDSALYLCASGLDTDTQYFGPGTRLTVL.

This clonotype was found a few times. CDR3 coding DNA: TGTGCCAGCAGCCATCTCCGGGGGGCCTATGGCTACACCTTC. It codes for CASSHLRGAYGYTF. The chain links TRBV14 to TRBJ1-2; D is perhaps TRBD1 (6 bases). There are 14 residues in the CDR3. Looked up from germline, CDR1 is SGHDN and CDR2 is FVKESK. The V gene lost 3 bases and the J gene lost 4 bases, with 12 bases spanning the gap.

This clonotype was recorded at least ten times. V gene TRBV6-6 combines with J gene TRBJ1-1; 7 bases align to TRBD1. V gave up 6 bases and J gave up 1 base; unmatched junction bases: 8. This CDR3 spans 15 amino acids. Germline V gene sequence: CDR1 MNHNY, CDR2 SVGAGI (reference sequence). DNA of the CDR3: TGTGCCAGCAGCCCCGGGACAGCAGCGAACACTGAAGCTTTCTTT. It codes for CASSPGTAANTEAFF.

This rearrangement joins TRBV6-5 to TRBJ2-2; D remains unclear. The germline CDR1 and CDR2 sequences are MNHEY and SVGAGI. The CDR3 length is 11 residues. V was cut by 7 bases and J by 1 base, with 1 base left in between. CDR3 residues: CASMNTGELFF. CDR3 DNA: TGTGCCAGCATGAACACCGGGGAGCTGTTTTTT.

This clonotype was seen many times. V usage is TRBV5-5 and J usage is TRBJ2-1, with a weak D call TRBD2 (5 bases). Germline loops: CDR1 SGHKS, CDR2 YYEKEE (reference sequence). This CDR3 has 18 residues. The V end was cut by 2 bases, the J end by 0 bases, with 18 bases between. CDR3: CASSFRRTFLSSYNEQFF. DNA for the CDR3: TGTGCCAGCAGCTTCCGGAGGACTTTTCTAAGCTCCTACAATGAGCAGTTCTTC.